This T cell receptor (beta chain) originates from a study of cytomegalovirus exposure and HLA in healthy donors (TCRdb year 2017). Background on the whole study: According to an earlier analysis of a few hundred of the donors, about 180 million T cells yielded 117 million unique TCR beta sequences and approximately 300 Gb of sequence data. The aim of the study was to test whether cataloging public T cell receptors could identify signatures of past pathogen exposure. A later analysis re-examined previously published TCR beta repertoires from over 500 donors and added high-resolution HLA genotyping to investigate patterns of TCR occurrence. Because of strong linkage in the cohort, roughly five DR-DQ haplotypes were treated as single units for association and clustering. Donor age, sex, ethnicity and CMV serostatus were compiled alongside the repertoire data. HLA typing included class I and class II loci at four-digit resolution. An early release that covered about 600 HLA-typed donors contained about 300 gigabases of sequencing data and tens of millions of unique TCR sequences. Rather than drawing on any new phenotypic data, the later analysis identified candidate immune exposures from TCR beta sequences and the way those sequences occurred across donors. An earlier analysis of 500 to 750 of the donors applied high-throughput TCR beta sequencing to assess whether each TCR beta V gene segment acted as functional or pseudogenic. The study used immunosequencing to profile the T cell repertoires of 600 to 850 subjects and linked those repertoires to cytomegalovirus serostatus. In addition to the first cohort of several hundred subjects, a separate validation cohort of 120 different subjects was used. All discovery cohort repertoires had been generated on a single sequencing platform. A later genetic analysis used genome-wide SNP genotypes for about three fifths of the 666 donors, treating that subset as a discovery cohort. Among some 410 genotyped donors of the cohort, an average of approximately 240,000 unique TCR beta nucleotide sequences were sequenced per donor, roughly a sixth of them non-productive. The number of typed donors differed by locus: about 629-640 for A, B, C, DRB1 and DQB1; approximately 520 for DQA1; 606 for DPA1; and roughly 450 for DPB1. To predict cytomegalovirus infection status, the study brought together high-throughput TCR immunosequencing, statistical association of individual TCRs with disease status, and machine learning. Of the 398 genotyped donors, roughly 80% fell in the genetic ancestry cluster associated with self-reported Caucasian donors.

Of note for this clone: Its antigen has not been determined. Base qualities were left out, and no much larger clone turns up one base away.

V is pruned by 6 bases and J by 6 bases, leaving 6 bases of the junction without a gene match. The CDR3 contains 14 residues, cysteine and phenylalanine counted. The read is trimmed to its CDR3 DNA, 42 bases read in frame from base 1. CDR1 SEHNR and CDR2 FQNEAQ are derived from the germline V gene (reference sequence). The cohort was made up of approximately 670 healthy bone marrow donors. Cohort members were all nominally healthy when sampled, although unrecorded immune exposures were likely present. The donor was CMV seropositive and was included in the group of 289 seropositive cohort members. Every donor gave a peripheral blood sample, and the peripheral blood mononuclear cells from that sample were used for TCR beta sequencing. Genomic DNA extraction from the blood cell samples was performed with the Qiagen DNeasy Blood Extraction Kit. Results and caveats for the whole study, not just this receptor: The classifier was reported to diagnose cytomegalovirus status with high specificity and sensitivity in both the original and validation cohorts. When HLA alleles, especially DR and DQ, strongly co-occurred, TCR associations were difficult to assign to individual alleles. Most TCR sequences were seen in very few donors, while some public TCRs were found in many individuals. In a later analysis, around 17,000 TCR beta sequences were associated with specific HLA alleles at a false discovery rate of 0.05. Because counts were too low, approximately 18 rarely observed V segments, including chromosome 9 orphons, were excluded from the earlier analysis of roughly 580 of the donors. A cluster of highly shared sequence variants was judged likely to be a technical artifact of the sequencing pipeline. Three of the identified cytomegalovirus-associated TCR beta chains were confirmed in vitro to be specific for cytomegalovirus antigens. According to a later analysis, parvovirus B19, influenza, CMV and Epstein-Barr virus appeared linked to several top co-occurrence clusters. A total of 150 to 200 TCR beta chains were listed by the study as associated with cytomegalovirus. A further reported finding was that TCR beta sequences accurately predicted the HLA-A and HLA-B alleles for most subjects in the first cohort. Correlated functional status among segregating V segments might reflect linkage disequilibrium, but an unknown experimental factor could not be ruled out. It was suggested by the authors that the approach could potentially be generalized to other disease states and immunological phenotypes. Sequencing depth was assumed to be roughly uniform across donors in the presence/absence analyses, though that assumption may not hold. In a later genetic analysis, a missense DCLRE1C variant was associated with V-gene and J-gene trimming of TCR beta chains, and the association was replicated in an independent cohort. According to a later analysis, TCR association rates differed among HLA loci, with DRB1 alleles showing the most associated TCRs and HLA-C alleles showing the fewest. According to a later analysis, most CMV-associated TCR beta chains appeared to be HLA-restricted, and the HLA associations seemed to be driven largely by CMV exposure. Because the 87-base-pair reads could not distinguish some IMGT-functional V segments, including TRBV6-2 and TRBV6-3, those segments were excluded. A later analysis found that HLA-associated TCR beta chains were more clonally expanded and had lower generation probabilities than equally common non-associated chains. Broadly in line with IMGT annotations, most TCR beta V segments showed up in productive rearrangements about 87% or about 30% of the time in an earlier analysis of under 700 of the donors. In a later genetic analysis, fewer N-insertions in productive TCRs were reported among donors in an Asian-associated ancestry cluster than the approximately 670-donor mean. In this cohort, only TCR beta chains were sequenced, and detectable features were limited by the absence of alpha or paired-chain data. Immune exposure information for the cohort was limited to CMV serostatus. Because HLA typing was missing for some donors at each locus, association tests included only the typed subset.

The method was the immunoSEQ multiplex PCR assay. The multiplex PCR relied on a mix of 60 forward primers for TCR Vbeta segments and 13 reverse primers for TCR Jbeta segments. The CDR3 region of rearranged TCR beta genes was amplified from genomic DNA by a multiplex PCR assay. The Illumina HiSeq System was used to sequence the amplified TCR beta libraries as 87-base-pair reads. The study's own analysis went as follows. A later analysis tallied around 80 million unique TCR beta chains across the 700 or so repertoires, and some 10 million of those chains were shared by two or more donors. Raw reads were error-corrected and collapsed into unique sequences with a nearest-neighbor algorithm that merged closely related sequences to remove PCR and sequencing errors. V, D and J gene segments were assigned by aligning CDR3 sequences to IMGT reference sequences. Each retained sequence needed at least a six-nucleotide match to both a V gene segment and a J gene segment. Rearrangements were classified as productive when the CDR3 lacked stop codons and remained in frame with V and J, and all other rearrangements were classified as non-productive. Following IMGT convention, CDR3 was defined as the stretch from the second conserved V-encoded cysteine up to the conserved J-encoded phenylalanine. Sequences without an unambiguous match to a single V gene segment were excluded from the earlier analysis of a few hundred of the donors. In an earlier analysis of several hundred of the donors, V segments were called functional above 56.7% productive rearrangements and were called segregating when the between-donor standard deviation exceeded 5%. To diagnose cytomegalovirus status from the catalog of TCR beta chain sequences, a statistical classification framework was built. In a later analysis, TCR nucleotide sequences were compared against IMGT/GENE-DB human TR gene sequences so that V and J genes could be assigned. A later analysis assigned CDR3 sequences and most-parsimonious VDJ recombination scenarios with the TCRdist pipeline. In a later analysis, each TCR beta chain was defined by its CDR3 amino acid sequence together with its V-gene family, and reads without a unique V-gene family were excluded. To address suspected cross-contamination and a sequencing artifact, a later analysis removed around 600 highly shared, low-generation-probability nucleotide sequences. In a later analysis, a clonal expansion index was calculated for each public chain from normalized within-repertoire ranks of inferred template counts. In a later analysis, generation probabilities were computed using a VDJ recombination model fitted to out-of-frame rearrangements, and the results were checked against IGoR. In a later analysis, hypergeometric tests were used to score TCR-TCR, TCR-HLA and TCR-CMV co-occurrence, with a repertoire-size bias correction applied to TCR pairs. In a later analysis, false discovery rates were estimated by permuting HLA or CMV assignments 20 times. In a later analysis, co-occurring TCRs were grouped using DBSCAN, with TCRdist sequence similarity added in when clustering inside HLA-allele-positive subsets. Repertoires with fewer than 30,000 or more than 120,000 public chains were left out of co-occurrence clustering, as were a few repertoires with anomalous nucleotide sharing. Not all clones reach the TCRdb copy of this immuneACCESS table, which keeps in-frame sequences only. Checked studies attribute under half of the gap to unresolved V genes and leave the rest unexplained. V and J calls and clone size are copied from that table; D and trimming were computed from the DNA. This sample comprises more than 150,000 clones, about 80% of them detected only once. Around 2% of the sample is in the top ten clones.

This sequence uses TRBV7-9 and TRBJ2-1, and TRBD1 matches 9 of the central bases. Sequenced: PBMCs. The clonotype was recovered from a woman under 30 in good health and CMV-seropositive. The CDR3 here reads CASRAGTGINEQFF. The nucleotide sequence reads as follows: TGTGCCAGCAGAGCGGGGACAGGGATCAATGAGCAGTTCTTC. This CDR3, with the reference TRBV7-9 and TRBJ2-1 proteins standing in past its ends, gives the full variable domain DTGVSQNPRHKITKRGQNVTFRCDPISEHNRLYWYRQTLGQGPEFLTYFQNEAQLEKSRLLSDRFSAERPKGSFSTLEIQRTEQGDSAMYLCASRAGTGINEQFFGPGTRLTVL.